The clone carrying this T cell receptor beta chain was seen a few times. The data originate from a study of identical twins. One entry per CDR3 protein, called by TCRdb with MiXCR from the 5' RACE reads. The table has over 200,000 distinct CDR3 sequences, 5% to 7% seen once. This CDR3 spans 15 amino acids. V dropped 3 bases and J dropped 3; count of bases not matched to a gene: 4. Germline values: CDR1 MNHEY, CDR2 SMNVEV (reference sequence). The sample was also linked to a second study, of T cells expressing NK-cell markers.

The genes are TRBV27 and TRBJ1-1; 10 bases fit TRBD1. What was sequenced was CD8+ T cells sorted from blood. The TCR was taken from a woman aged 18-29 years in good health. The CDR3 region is CASSLTGGAYTEAFF. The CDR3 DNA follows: TGTGCCAGCAGTTTGACAGGGGGCGCTTACACTGAAGCTTTCTTT.